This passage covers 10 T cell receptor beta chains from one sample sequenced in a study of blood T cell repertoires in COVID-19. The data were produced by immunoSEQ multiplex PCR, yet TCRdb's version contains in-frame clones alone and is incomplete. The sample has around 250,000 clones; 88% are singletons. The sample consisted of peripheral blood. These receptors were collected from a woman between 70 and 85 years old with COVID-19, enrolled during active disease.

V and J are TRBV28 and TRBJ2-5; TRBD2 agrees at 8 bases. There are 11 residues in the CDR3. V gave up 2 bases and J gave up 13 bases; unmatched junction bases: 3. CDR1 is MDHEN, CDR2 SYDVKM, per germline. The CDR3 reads CASSLSGSSYF. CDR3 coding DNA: TGTGCCAGCAGTTTAAGCGGGAGTTCGTACTTC.

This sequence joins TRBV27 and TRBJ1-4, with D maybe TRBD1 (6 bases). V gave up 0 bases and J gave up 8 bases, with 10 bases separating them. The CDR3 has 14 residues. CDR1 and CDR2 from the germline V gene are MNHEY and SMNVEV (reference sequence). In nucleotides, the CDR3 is TGTGCCAGCAGTTTATCAGGGGGTGGGGAAAAACTGTTTTTT. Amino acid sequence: CASSLSGGGEKLFF.

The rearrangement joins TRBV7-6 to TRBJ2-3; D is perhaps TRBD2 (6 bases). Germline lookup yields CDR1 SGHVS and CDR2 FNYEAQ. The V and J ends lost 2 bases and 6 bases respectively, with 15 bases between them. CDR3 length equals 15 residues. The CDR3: CASSLLRGLADTQYF. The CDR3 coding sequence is TGTGCCAGCAGCTTATTGAGGGGACTCGCGGATACGCAGTATTTT.

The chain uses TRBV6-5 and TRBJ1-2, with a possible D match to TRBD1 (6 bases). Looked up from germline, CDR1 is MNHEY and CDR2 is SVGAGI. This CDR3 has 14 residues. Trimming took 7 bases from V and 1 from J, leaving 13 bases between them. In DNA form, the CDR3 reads TGTGCCAGCATGGGGGGGCGGGGTAACTATGGCTACACCTTC. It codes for CASMGGRGNYGYTF.

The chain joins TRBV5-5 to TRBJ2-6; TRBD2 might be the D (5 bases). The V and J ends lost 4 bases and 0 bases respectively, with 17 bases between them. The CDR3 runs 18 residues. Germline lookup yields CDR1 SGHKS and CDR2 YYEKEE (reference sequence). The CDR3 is CASSPVGALLSGANVLTF. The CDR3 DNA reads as TGTGCCAGCAGCCCGGTGGGAGCTCTCCTCTCTGGGGCCAACGTCCTGACTTTC.

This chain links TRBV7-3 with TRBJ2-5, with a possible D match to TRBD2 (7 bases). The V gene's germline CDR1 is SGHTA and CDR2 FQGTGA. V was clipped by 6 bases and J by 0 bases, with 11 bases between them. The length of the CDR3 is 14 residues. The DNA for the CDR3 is TGTGCCAGCAGTCGGGGGGCGAACCAAGAGACCCAGTACTTC. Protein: CASSRGANQETQYF. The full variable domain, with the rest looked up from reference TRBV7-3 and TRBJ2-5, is GAGVSQTPSNKVTEKGKYVELRCDPISGHTALYWYRQSLGQGPEFLIYFQGTGAADDSGLPNDRFFAVRPEGSVSTLKIQRTERGDSAVYLCASSRGANQETQYFGPGTRLLVL.

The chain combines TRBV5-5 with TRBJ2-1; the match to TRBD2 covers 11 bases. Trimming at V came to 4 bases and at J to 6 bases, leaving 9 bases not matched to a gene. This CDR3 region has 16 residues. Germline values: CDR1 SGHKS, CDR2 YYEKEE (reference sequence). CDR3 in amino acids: CASSRVGSGRANEQFF. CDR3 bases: TGTGCCAGCAGCCGGGTGGGTAGCGGGAGGGCCAATGAGCAGTTCTTC.

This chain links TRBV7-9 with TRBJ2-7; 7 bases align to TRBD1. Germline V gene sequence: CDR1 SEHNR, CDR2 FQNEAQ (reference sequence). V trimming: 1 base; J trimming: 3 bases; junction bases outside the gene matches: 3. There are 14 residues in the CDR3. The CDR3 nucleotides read TGTGCCAGCAGCTTAGGGTCAGGGGGCTACGAGCAGTACTTC. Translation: CASSLGSGGYEQYF.

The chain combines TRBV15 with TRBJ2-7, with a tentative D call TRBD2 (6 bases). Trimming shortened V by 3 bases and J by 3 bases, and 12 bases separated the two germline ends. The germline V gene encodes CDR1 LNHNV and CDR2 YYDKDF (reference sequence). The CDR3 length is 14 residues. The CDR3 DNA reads TGTGCCACCAGCAGGGCGGGAACGATCTACGAGCAGTACTTC. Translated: CATSRAGTIYEQYF.

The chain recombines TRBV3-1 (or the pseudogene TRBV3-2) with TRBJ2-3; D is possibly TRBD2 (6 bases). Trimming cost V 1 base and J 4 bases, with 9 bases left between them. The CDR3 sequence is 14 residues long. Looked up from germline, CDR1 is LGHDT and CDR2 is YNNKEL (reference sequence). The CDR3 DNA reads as TGTGCCAGCAGCCAAGCGGGAGTGTCAGATACGCAGTATTTT. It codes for CASSQAGVSDTQYF.